These 8 T cell receptor beta chains originate from one sample sequenced in a study of tumor-infiltrating lymphocytes in glioblastoma multiforme. Multiple V-beta primers and a C-beta primer amplified TCRB from RNA. TCRdb fed the multiplex PCR reads into MiXCR, producing one record per CDR3 protein. The sample records around 9,300 distinct CDR3 sequences, just under 75% being singletons. Material: brain tumor tissue. The receptors were sampled from a male donor with glioblastoma.

Concerning this clonotype: An end of the junction differs from the germline gene, which may be a read error. The chain joins TRBV11-2 to TRBJ2-1, with D maybe TRBD2 (5 bases). Per germline, CDR1 SGHAT and CDR2 FQNNGV. The CDR3 is 13 residues long. This CDR3 reads CASSLDRENGQFF. The CDR3 region has the DNA TGTGCTAGCAGCTTAGATAGGGAGAATGGTCAGTTCTTC.

This clonotype was seen ten or more times. The chain recombines TRBV29-1 with TRBJ2-5; D possibly corresponds to TRBD1 (6 bases). In germline, CDR1 is SQVTM, CDR2 ANQGSEA. There are 15 residues in the CDR3. Trimming took off 5 bases at V and 1 base at J, with 17 bases between the two ends. CDR3 nucleotides: TGCAGCGTTCAAAAGGACAGCATAATCCAAGAGACCCAGTACTTC. Translating it yields CSVQKDSIIQETQYF.

About this clonotype: A junction end diverges from the germline sequence, so it may reflect a read error. This chain joins TRBV20-1 and TRBJ2-3; 14 nucleotides agree with TRBD2. This CDR3 has 20 residues. CDR1 is DFQATT, CDR2 SNEGSKA, per germline (reference sequence). The DNA of the CDR3 is TGCAGTGCTGGTCGCCCCAGACTAGCGGGAGGGCCGAGTAGCACAGACACGCAGTATTTT. Translating gives CSAGRPRLAGGPSSTDTQYF.

The rearrangement joins TRBV12-3 or TRBV12-4 to TRBJ2-5; 8 positions match TRBD1. The ends lost 3 bases at V and 7 bases at J; junction bases unmatched: 13. CDR3 length: 16 amino acids. CDR3 region: CASSFTGTGGEGTQYF. For the CDR3, the DNA is TGTGCCAGCAGTTTTACCGGGACAGGAGGGGAAGGGACCCAGTACTTC.

The chain uses TRBV20-1 and TRBJ2-5; the match to TRBD2 covers 7 bases. V lost 5 bases and J lost 0; bases outside the gene matches: 6. The CDR3 covers 14 residues. Germline V gives CDR1 DFQATT, CDR2 SNEGSKA (reference sequence). The CDR3 loop reads CSAPFTSDQETQYF. CDR3 DNA sequence: TGCAGTGCTCCATTTACTAGCGACCAAGAGACCCAGTACTTC.

The chain uses TRBV6-1 and TRBJ2-5, with D hard to call. V was cut by 2 bases and J by 4 bases, with 5 bases left in between. The CDR3 runs 12 residues. Per germline, CDR1 MNHNS and CDR2 SASEGT. The CDR3 sequence: CASSELGETQYF. CDR3 DNA sequence: TGTGCCAGCAGTGAATTGGGAGAGACCCAGTACTTC.

CDR3: CASSQTSGDYNEQFF. In DNA form, the CDR3 reads TGCGCCAGCAGCCAAACTAGCGGAGATTACAATGAGCAGTTCTTC. This rearrangement joins TRBV4-1 to TRBJ2-1, with 8 bases aligning to TRBD2. The germline gives CDR1 MGHRA, CDR2 YSYEKL. Trimming took 2 bases from V and 4 from J; bases not matched to a gene: 4. The CDR3 is made up of 15 amino acids.

V usage is TRBV6-1 and J usage is TRBJ2-7; TRBD1 matches 7 bases. This CDR3 has 14 amino acids. Germline CDR1 and CDR2: MNHNS and SASEGT. The V segment lost 5 bases and the J segment 13 bases; nucleotides outside the gene matches: 17. CDR3 residues: CASSRTGGSYGQYF. DNA for the CDR3: TGTGCCAGCAGTAGGACAGGAGGATCTTACGGGCAATACTTC.